The 7 T cell receptor beta chains presented below share a single source sample, sequenced in a study of cytomegalovirus exposure and HLA in healthy donors. Primers included in the PCR were 60 Vbeta and 13 Jbeta primers. Here immunoSEQ multiplex PCR was the method, and the copy in TCRdb shows in-frame clones only, minus some. The data contain some 120,000 clones, roughly 71% of them singletons. The sample consisted of PBMCs. The receptor source for this set is a woman in her fifties or sixties in good health and CMV-seropositive.

The gene calls are TRBV4-3 and TRBJ2-2, with 16 bases lining up with TRBD2. Germline loops: CDR1 LGHNA, CDR2 YSLEER. The V segment lost 7 bases and the J segment 2 bases; nucleotides outside the gene matches: 7. The length of the CDR3 is 18 residues. The CDR3 here is CASKEGTSGGANTGELFF. The CDR3 DNA sequence: TGCGCCAGCAAGGAGGGGACTAGCGGGGGGGCTAACACCGGGGAGCTGTTTTTT.

The chain combines TRBV9 with TRBJ2-2; D uncertain. The CDR3 extends over 15 amino acids. Germline CDR1 and CDR2: SGDLS and YYNGEE. V lost 6 bases to trimming and J lost 0 bases, with 12 bases between them. CDR3: CASTRDGANTGELFF. Here the CDR3 DNA reads TGTGCCAGCACCAGAGACGGAGCGAACACCGGGGAGCTGTTTTTT.

The genes are TRBV5-4 and TRBJ2-5; 14 bases fit TRBD2. With 4 bases clipped from V and 6 bases from J, the junction kept 14 bases outside the gene matches. CDR3 size: 18 residues. CDR1 and CDR2 (germline): SGHNT, YYREEE (reference sequence). For the CDR3, the DNA is TGTGCCAGCAGCGGGTGGACTAGCGGGGGGAGTTCGTCACAGACCCAGTACTTC. Its protein product is CASSGWTSGGSSSQTQYF.

The rearrangement uses TRBV9 and TRBJ2-1; 10 positions agree with TRBD2. V was clipped by 4 bases and J by 7 bases; unmatched bases: 14. The CDR3 sequence is 17 residues long. CDR1 SGDLS and CDR2 YYNGEE come from the germline V gene. The CDR3 bases are TGTGCCAGCAGCCCACGCGCCCGGGTTAGCGGGGGGAATGAGCAGTTCTTC. Amino acid sequence: CASSPRARVSGGNEQFF.

The chain combines TRBV7-6 with TRBJ1-2; TRBD1 agrees at 9 bases. Germline trimming cut 0 bases from V and 8 bases from J; bases unmatched to any gene: 4. The germline V gene encodes CDR1 SGHVS and CDR2 FNYEAQ. The CDR3 extends over 14 amino acids. The CDR3 DNA reads as TGTGCCAGCAGCTTAGCCGGGACAGGGAGCGGCTACACCTTC. Amino acids: CASSLAGTGSGYTF.

V is TRBV9 and J is TRBJ2-5; no clear D gene. The CDR3 loop spans 13 amino acids. Germline CDR1 and CDR2: SGDLS and YYNGEE. V lost 0 bases and J lost 4, with 7 bases in between. The DNA for the CDR3 is TGTGCCAGCAGCGTAGGCGCTTTAGAGACCCAGTACTTC. Translated, it gives CASSVGALETQYF.

V is TRBV11-2 and J is TRBJ2-5, with 9 bases lining up with TRBD1. The germline V gene encodes CDR1 SGHAT and CDR2 FQNNGV. The trim removed 1 base at V and 4 bases at J, leaving 1 base unmatched. This CDR3 contains 14 residues. In DNA, the CDR3 is TGTGCCAGCAGCTTAGGACAGGGGGGAGAGACCCAGTACTTC. Translated: CASSLGQGGETQYF.